A selection of T cell receptor beta chains follows, all from one sample in a study of Graves' ophthalmopathy and Graves' hyperthyroidism. One entry per CDR3 protein results from TCRdb running MiXCR on the multiplex PCR reads. The profile shows some 360,000 distinct CDR3 sequences, about 15% of them singletons. Material for sequencing was peripheral blood. Every receptor here comes from an adult woman with stable Graves' hyperthyroidism. CDR3s include the opening cysteine and the closing phenylalanine or tryptophan. Each record gives: D gene, J gene, clone size, V gene, CDR3 DNA, CDR3 protein. D genes are given only for firm matches. Some rows mark clone size as missing; the rest say once, few, many or name a class of expanded clone.

d_call: .
j_call: TRBJ2-2
clone_size: many
v_call: TRBV15
cdr3_nt: TGTGCCACCAGCAGAGTTAGGGGGGGCACCGGGGAGCTGTTCTTT
cdr3_aa: CATSRVRGGTGELFF

d_call: TRBD1
j_call: TRBJ1-1
clone_size: many
v_call: TRBV4-2
cdr3_nt: TGTGCCAGCAGCCACGAGGGACAGGGTTTCGGCACTGAAGCTTTCTTT
cdr3_aa: CASSHEGQGFGTEAFF

d_call: .
j_call: TRBJ2-7
clone_size: many
v_call: TRBV11-1
cdr3_nt: TGTGCCAGCAGCCCCGGGGCCACCCCCGAAGAGGGGTCCTACGAGCAGTACTTC
cdr3_aa: CASSPGATPEEGSYEQYF

d_call: TRBD1
j_call: TRBJ2-7
clone_size: many
v_call: TRBV20-1
cdr3_nt: TGCAGTGCTAGAGTTACGGGACAGCCGCAGCAGTACTTC
cdr3_aa: CSARVTGQPQQYF

d_call: .
j_call: TRBJ1-6
clone_size: few
v_call: TRBV6-5
cdr3_nt: TGTGCCAGCAGTTGGGCCGGCGGGGGCTTATCCGGTAATTCACCCCTCCACTTT
cdr3_aa: CASSWAGGGLSGNSPLHF

d_call: .
j_call: TRBJ2-7
clone_size: many
v_call: TRBV6-2/TRBV6-3
cdr3_nt: TGTGCCAGCACCGCCACAGGCGAGCAGTACTTC
cdr3_aa: CASTATGEQYF

d_call: .
j_call: TRBJ2-5
clone_size: many
v_call: TRBV27
cdr3_nt: TGTGCCAGCAGTTTATCTCGGGCGGGTCCACAACACTTC
cdr3_aa: CASSLSRAGPQHF

d_call: .
j_call: TRBJ2-3
clone_size: .
v_call: TRBV11-2
cdr3_nt: TGTGCCAGCAGCTTAACCGGGATCAGCACAGATACGCAGTATTTT
cdr3_aa: CASSLTGISTDTQYF

d_call: TRBD1
j_call: TRBJ2-7
clone_size: many
v_call: TRBV28
cdr3_nt: TGTGCCAGCAGTGCACCCGGGACAGGGGGTCTGTACGAGCAGTACTTC
cdr3_aa: CASSAPGTGGLYEQYF

d_call: .
j_call: TRBJ1-5
clone_size: many
v_call: TRBV6-5
cdr3_nt: TGTGCCAGCAGTTACTTCAGCAGCAATCAGCCCCAGCATTTT
cdr3_aa: CASSYFSSNQPQHF

d_call: TRBD1
j_call: TRBJ2-5
clone_size: many
v_call: TRBV11-1
cdr3_nt: TGTGCCAGCAGCACCCACTCGCGCGCGGGACAGGGTATTTGGGAGACCCAGTACTTC
cdr3_aa: CASSTHSRAGQGIWETQYF

d_call: TRBD1
j_call: TRBJ1-1
clone_size: .
v_call: TRBV27
cdr3_nt: TGTGCCAGCAGTTGGACAGGGGAGGCAACTGAAGCTTTCTTT
cdr3_aa: CASSWTGEATEAFF